The entry that follows covers one T cell receptor (beta chain) sequence. CDR1 and CDR2 (germline): SGHDT, YYEEEE. Trimming stripped 1 base from V and 4 bases from J, with 16 bases between. The CDR3 has 16 amino acids. Per the authors' pipeline: It was from reference gene primer amplification that nucleated cell counts were estimated. The assay was immunoSEQ multiplex PCR, and TCRdb's table has in-frame clones only and misses some. The DNA was the basis for D and trimming; V, J and clone size are from that table. This repertoire shows 140,000 to 150,000 clones, more than 75% found once; its top ten account for 13%. The data derive from a study of blood T cell repertoires in COVID-19. Study information: PBMCs, B-cell-depleted T cells, or T cells provided the cDNA or gDNA that made up the material.

V is TRBV5-6 and J is TRBJ2-3; D is possibly TRBD2 (5 bases). Input material: peripheral blood. The receptor comes from a man aged 55-75 years with active or convalescent COVID-19. The CDR3 region has the DNA TGTGCCAGCAGCTTGACGGGGTTTACGGACGCAGATACGCAGTATTTT. Its protein product is CASSLTGFTDADTQYF. The full variable domain, with the rest looked up from reference TRBV5-6 and TRBJ2-3, is DAGVTQSPTHLIKTRGQQVTLRCSPKSGHDTVSWYQQALGQGPQFIFQYYEEEERQRGNFPDRFSGHQFPNYSSELNVNALLLGDSALYLCASSLTGFTDADTQYFGPGTRLTVL.